The rows below give T cell receptor beta chains drawn from one sample of a study of response to subunit inactivated influenza vaccine. Via MiXCR, TCRdb re-called the RT-PCR reads, giving one row per CDR3 protein. The data contain roughly 760,000 distinct CDR3 sequences, around 21% of them singletons. Material: PBMCs from blood, obtained around 5 days after vaccination. These receptors were collected from a man in his fifties who received an inactivated influenza vaccine. Both conserved end residues are part of each CDR3. D genes are given only for firm matches. A clone size is listed for some rows: how often the clone was seen (once, few, many), or a class if it is expanded.

length | D | size | J | V | CDR3 | DNA
15 | TRBD2 | many | TRBJ2-2 | TRBV5-1 | CASSAGTSNTGELFF | TGCGCCAGCAGCGCCGGGACTAGCAACACCGGGGAGCTGTTTTTT
17 | TRBD1 | - | TRBJ2-3 | TRBV7-6 | CASSPGPGQGATDTQYF | TGTGCCAGCAGCCCAGGACCGGGACAGGGGGCAACAGATACGCAGTATTTT
12 | - | many | TRBJ1-1 | TRBV15 | CATSSPNTEAFF | TGTGCCACCAGCAGTCCGAACACTGAAGCTTTCTTT
15 | - | - | TRBJ2-1 | TRBV9 | CASSGSSRRRIEQFF | TGTGCCAGCAGCGGATCTAGCAGGAGAAGGATTGAGCAGTTCTTC
14 | - | few | TRBJ2-1 | TRBV11-2 | CASSLAGYDNEQFF | TGTGCCAGCAGCTTAGCGGGGTACGACAATGAGCAGTTCTTC
16 | TRBD2 | few | TRBJ2-3 | TRBV15 | CATSRAAGGSSDTQYF | TGTGCCACCAGCAGAGCTGCGGGGGGAAGTTCAGATACGCAGTATTTT
14 | - | - | TRBJ2-7 | TRBV27 | CASSLGRLAYEQYF | TGTGCCAGCAGTTTGGGCAGGTTGGCCTACGAGCAGTACTTC
19 | TRBD2 | - | TRBJ2-7 | TRBV11-2 | CASSQIHGASGLGPYEQYF | TGTGCCAGCAGCCAGATACACGGGGCTAGCGGGTTGGGGCCCTACGAGCAGTACTTC
14 | - | - | TRBJ1-1 | TRBV29-1 | CSAVNGGLNTEAFF | TGCAGCGCGGTTAACGGAGGATTGAACACTGAAGCTTTCTTT
15 | - | few | TRBJ2-1 | TRBV4-1 | CASSPRDTGYNEQFF | TGCGCCAGCAGCCCGCGGGACACCGGTTACAATGAGCAGTTCTTC
14 | - | - | TRBJ1-5 | TRBV28 | CASSFGQSNQPQHF | TGTGCCAGCAGTTTCGGCCAAAGCAATCAGCCCCAGCATTTT
14 | TRBD1 | few | TRBJ2-7 | TRBV5-1 | CASSWGTGLDEQYF | TGCGCCAGCAGCTGGGGGACAGGGTTGGACGAGCAGTACTTC
19 | TRBD2 | few | TRBJ2-6 | TRBV5-4 | CASSLGLAGSYSGANVLTF | TGTGCCAGCAGCTTGGGACTAGCGGGGTCCTACTCTGGGGCCAACGTCCTGACTTTC
12 | TRBD2 | - | TRBJ2-1 | TRBV12-3/TRBV12-4 | CASSPGLAWQFF | TGTGCCAGCAGTCCAGGACTAGCGTGGCAGTTCTTC
15 | - | - | TRBJ2-3 | TRBV7-6 | CASSLASAYTDTQYF | TGTGCCAGCAGCTTAGCTAGCGCATACACAGATACGCAGTATTTT
17 | TRBD1 | few | TRBJ1-1 | TRBV27 | CASSLFGVTGLNTEAFF | TGTGCCAGCAGTTTATTCGGCGTGACAGGGCTGAACACTGAAGCTTTCTTT
13 | - | many | TRBJ1-1 | TRBV5-1 | CASSFIRGTEAFF | TGCGCCAGCAGCTTCATTAGGGGCACTGAAGCTTTCTTT
15 | - | few | TRBJ2-7 | TRBV7-8 | CASSLAVRSSYEQYF | TGTGCCAGCAGCTTAGCAGTCCGGAGCTCCTACGAGCAGTACTTC
13 | - | - | TRBJ2-7 | TRBV7-6 | CASSLMTTNEQYF | TGTGCCAGCAGCTTAATGACTACGAACGAGCAGTACTTC
16 | - | few | TRBJ1-2 | TRBV21-1 | CASSKVGLTPNYGYTF | TGTGCCAGCAGCAAAGTGGGTCTTACCCCTAACTATGGCTACACCTTC
14 | - | many | TRBJ1-2 | TRBV7-8 | CASSSLSGVYGYTF | TGTGCCAGCAGCTCACTTTCCGGGGTATATGGCTACACCTTC
16 | - | - | TRBJ2-4 | TRBV12-3/TRBV12-4 | CASSPRFPEAKNIQYF | TGTGCCAGCAGTCCAAGGTTTCCTGAAGCCAAAAACATTCAGTACTTC
15 | TRBD1 | few | TRBJ2-7 | TRBV6-2/TRBV6-3 | CASSSVFRGSYEQYF | TGTGCCAGCAGCTCAGTTTTCAGGGGGTCCTACGAGCAGTACTTC
13 | - | - | TRBJ2-3 | TRBV5-6 | CASSRTPRDTQYF | TGTGCCAGCAGCCGGACACCTCGGGATACGCAGTATTTT
14 | - | - | TRBJ2-3 | TRBV20-1 | CSAISAGSTDTQYF | TGCAGTGCCATCTCGGCAGGGAGCACAGATACGCAGTATTTT
12 | - | many | TRBJ2-7 | TRBV7-2 | CASRGPTYEQYF | TGTGCCAGCAGGGGTCCTACCTACGAGCAGTACTTC
16 | - | - | TRBJ2-2 | TRBV18 | CASSPPDGGNTGELFF | TGTGCCAGCTCACCACCGGATGGGGGGAACACCGGGGAGCTGTTTTTT
15 | - | - | TRBJ2-7 | TRBV11-2 | CASSLADRGGYEQYF | TGTGCCAGCAGCTTAGCCGACCGGGGAGGCTACGAGCAGTACTTC
15 | TRBD1 | many | TRBJ1-2 | TRBV12-3/TRBV12-4 | CASSFGTGTNYGYTF | TGTGCCAGCAGTTTTGGGACAGGAACTAACTATGGCTACACCTTC
15 | - | few | TRBJ2-5 | TRBV5-4 | CASSLGHLLGETQYF | TGTGCCAGCAGCTTGGGCCACCTCTTGGGAGAGACCCAGTACTTC
11 | - | few | TRBJ2-7 | TRBV20-1 | CSALGPGEQYF | TGCAGTGCCCTTGGACCCGGCGAGCAGTACTTC
16 | TRBD2 | - | TRBJ2-1 | TRBV5-4 | CASSGTSGGVYNEQFF | TGTGCCAGCAGCGGAACTAGCGGGGGGGTCTACAATGAGCAGTTCTTC
18 | TRBD2 | - | TRBJ2-1 | TRBV4-3 | CASSQDDGLREGYNEQFF | TGCGCCAGCAGCCAAGATGACGGTTTGCGGGAGGGGTACAATGAGCAGTTCTTC
13 | - | few | TRBJ1-2 | TRBV7-2 | CASSFQGKYGYTF | TGTGCCAGCAGCTTTCAGGGGAAGTATGGCTACACCTTC
17 | TRBD1 | - | TRBJ2-1 | TRBV28 | CASSHPTGALVLIEQFF | TGTGCCAGCAGCCACCCTACAGGGGCTTTGGTTCTCATTGAGCAGTTCTTC